These 14 T cell receptor beta chains came from one sample sequenced in a study of blood T cells in healthy people across ages. Using a J-beta primer mix together with a sample-barcoded 5' primer, a second PCR was run for about 6 to 11 cycles. A single record per CDR3 protein comes from TCRdb applying MiXCR to the 5' RACE reads. The data show more than 500,000 distinct CDR3 sequences, with about 28% seen just once and approximately 4% held by the top ten. The same data also went into a second study, on T cells of mothers and their children.

Sequenced sample: blood. The receptors stem from a boy younger than 10 in good health.

This clonotype has only a few counts. The chain recombines TRBV9 with TRBJ2-5; the D is unclear. The J call is doubtful: the DNA matches TRBJ2-1 better. CDR3 length: 14 amino acids. CDR1 is SGDLS and CDR2 is YYNGEE in the germline V gene. The CDR3 loop is CASSPFNTYNEQFF. Here the CDR3 DNA reads TGTGCCAGCAGCCCCTTTAACACCTACAATGAGCAGTTCTTC.

The J gene is TRBJ2-1, the V gene TRBV12-3 or TRBV12-4; D remains ambiguous. With 11 bases removed from V and 0 bases from J, the gap between germline ends came to 14 bases. The CDR3 totals 14 residues. For the CDR3, the DNA is TGTGCCTCACTTAAGGCCGACTCCTACAATGAGCAGTTCTTC. This encodes CASLKADSYNEQFF.

This clonotype was detected a few times. The chain couples TRBV5-6 to TRBJ2-5, with D unclear. Germline V CDR1 and CDR2: SGHDT, YYEEEE. There are 13 residues in the CDR3. Between the trimmed V and J ends, which lost 10 bases and 1 base, there was a span of 14 bases. CDR3 loop: CAPRDKGQETQYF. CDR3 sequence (DNA): TGTGCCCCAAGGGATAAAGGCCAAGAGACCCAGTACTTC.

CDR3 DNA: TGCAGTGCATGGGAGGGCCTCAATGAGCAGTTCTTC. Protein sequence: CSAWEGLNEQFF. This chain connects TRBV20-1 to TRBJ2-1; 7 bases match TRBD2. Germline V gene data show CDR1 as DFQATT and CDR2 as SNEGSKA (reference sequence). The CDR3 totals 12 residues. V lost 6 bases and J lost 6; bases outside the gene matches: 5.

The chain combines TRBV2 with TRBJ2-7; the D gene could be TRBD1 or TRBD2 (5 bases each). This CDR3 comprises 15 residues. V lost 1 base, J lost 4 bases, and 14 bases lay in between. The germline CDR1 and CDR2 sequences are SNHLY and FYNNEI. The CDR3 here is CASSEGAGAQYEQYF. The CDR3, as DNA: TGTGCCAGCAGTGAAGGGGCCGGGGCACAGTACGAGCAGTACTTC. Based on the CDR3 plus reference TRBV2 and TRBJ2-7, the full variable domain is EPEVTQTPSHQVTQMGQEVILRCVPISNHLYFYWYRQILGQKVEFLVSFYNNEISEKSEIFDDQFSVERPDGSNFTLKIRSTKLEDSAMYFCASSEGAGAQYEQYFGPGTRLTVT.

J is TRBJ1-2 and V is TRBV7-9; possibly TRBD1 for D (5 bases). The germline V gene has CDR1 SEHNR and CDR2 FQNEAQ (reference sequence). This CDR3 is built from 13 residues. Trimming pared 3 bases from V and 5 bases from J, leaving 10 bases between. The CDR3 sequence: CASSFSGPYGYTF. In DNA form, the CDR3 reads TGTGCCAGCAGCTTTTCGGGGCCTTATGGCTACACCTTC.

This clonotype was counted between two and nine times. This chain joins TRBV27 and TRBJ2-7; TRBD1 might be the D (6 bases). The J call may be wrong; the DNA end is better matched by TRBJ2-5. CDR1 and CDR2 (germline): MNHEY, SMNVEV (reference sequence). This CDR3 has 15 amino acids. This chain's CDR3 is CASRKNAQGGETQYF. As DNA, the CDR3 is TGTGCCAGCAGAAAAAACGCACAGGGTGGGGAGACCCAGTACTTC.

The chain carries TRBV20-1 and TRBJ2-5, with D possibly being TRBD2 (5 bases). The J call could be wrong; TRBJ2-7 is a better fit for the DNA end. Germline values: CDR1 DFQATT, CDR2 SNEGSKA (reference sequence). The CDR3 contains 17 residues. The CDR3 sequence: CSARGFSPGNTMSEQYF. The CDR3 region has the DNA TGCAGTGCTAGAGGTTTTTCCCCGGGAAATACAATGAGCGAGCAGTACTTC.

The gene calls are TRBV29-1 and TRBJ2-5, with 9 bases identical to TRBD1. The CDR3 contains 14 residues. The junction had 4 bases not matched to a gene; V was cut back by 0 bases and J by 5 bases. The germline gives CDR1 SQVTM, CDR2 ANQGSEA. CDR3 sequence reads: CSVEDRDRDETQYF. The CDR3 DNA sequence: TGCAGCGTTGAAGATCGGGACAGGGACGAGACCCAGTACTTC.

The gene calls are TRBV29-1 and TRBJ2-6; 9 bases match TRBD1. Germline assignment: CDR1 SQVTM and CDR2 ANQGSEA. This CDR3 contains 18 residues. V shed 5 bases and J 3 bases; nucleotides not matched to a gene: 14. The CDR3 region is CSVLGTGPVVGGANVLTF. CDR3 nucleotide sequence: TGCAGCGTTTTGGGGACAGGGCCCGTTGTAGGTGGGGCCAACGTCCTGACTTTC.

The chain links TRBV7-2 to TRBJ2-5; 12 bases agree with TRBD2. V was pared by 1 base and J by 4 bases, with 4 bases of the junction left unmatched. The length of the CDR3 is 16 residues. The V gene's germline CDR1 is SGHTA and CDR2 FQGNSA. The CDR3 nucleotides are TGTGCCAGCAGCTTAGGTGGACTAGCGGGAAGAGAGACCCAGTACTTC. Protein sequence: CASSLGGLAGRETQYF.

The chain carries TRBV5-1 and TRBJ2-1; 7 bases align to TRBD1. The J segment lost 16 bases and the V segment lost 0 bases, leaving 7 bases of the junction unmatched. The germline V gene encodes CDR1 SGHRS and CDR2 YFSETQ. The CDR3 is 12 amino acids. The DNA for the CDR3 is TGCGCCAGCAGCTTGGGACGACAGGGCCTTTTCTTC. Its protein is CASSLGRQGLFF.

This rearrangement joins TRBV7-9 to TRBJ2-1; no definite D call. Germline assignment: CDR1 SEHNR and CDR2 FQNEAQ (reference sequence). V gave up 4 bases and J gave up 9 bases, with 13 bases separating them. The CDR3 sequence is 13 residues long. CDR3 sequence reads: CASSSKDGGEQFF. The CDR3 DNA sequence: TGTGCCAGCAGCTCGAAGGACGGCGGTGAGCAGTTCTTC.

The sample holds a few counts of this clonotype. The chain joins TRBV11-2 to TRBJ1-2; TRBD1 might be the D (6 bases). This CDR3 has 14 residues. V lost 4 bases and J 5 bases, leaving 14 bases between the germline ends. The germline gives CDR1 SGHAT, CDR2 FQNNGV. CDR3 in amino acids: CASSSRGDIYGYTF. CDR3 nucleotides: TGTGCCAGCAGCTCGCGGGGGGACATTTATGGCTACACCTTC.